Detailed here is one TCR beta chain. Its antigen is unidentified. This specimen belongs to a study of T cells in Graves' hyperthyroidism and ophthalmopathy. The trim removed 5 bases at V and 6 bases at J, leaving 4 bases unmatched. This CDR3 has 13 residues. CDR1 is MNHNS, CDR2 SASEGT, per germline. The definition of stable Graves' hyperthyroidism was no ophthalmopathy progression within 18 months. The diagnoses drew upon clinical symptoms, serum thyroxine and TRAb, thyroid ultrasound and orbital computed tomography. It was RNA transcripts that yielded the amplified TCR beta CDR3 regions. HTBI primers drove first-round RT-PCR of the TCR CDR3. TCRdb passed the multiplex PCR reads through MiXCR, listing each CDR3 protein once. The sample gives about 560,000 distinct CDR3 sequences, 14% of which show up once; roughly 13% is in the top ten. Study results and limitations: Ophthalmopathy was predicted by the model a median of roughly 6.6 months ahead of onset. Most thyroid clonotypes with frequency above 0.001 were detected in blood.

The chain employs TRBV6-1 and TRBJ1-5, with 7 bases that match TRBD1. The source of this sequence is a woman between 40 and 55 years old with Graves' hyperthyroidism. Material for sequencing was blood. The CDR3 reads CASSITGVQPQHF. The CDR3, as DNA: TGTGCCAGCAGTATTACAGGGGTTCAGCCCCAGCATTTT.